Listed below are T cell receptor beta chains from one sample, sequenced in a study of shared clonotypes between healthy human individuals. The assay was immunoSEQ multiplex PCR, and TCRdb's table has in-frame clones only and misses some. The sample yields around 2.3 million clones, approximately 94% seen once. Material for sequencing was naive CD4+ T cells sorted from blood. The receptors were sampled from a young man in good health. Each CDR3 is given with its conserved first and last residue. Fields, in order: clone size, D gene, V gene, J gene, CDR3 DNA, CDR3 protein. A D gene is named only where the DNA matches it firmly. Not every row has a clone size; where given, it reads once, few, many or a size class.

once	TRBD1	TRBV30	TRBJ1-5	TGTGCCTGGAGTGTACAGGGGTCCTCCAATCAGCCCCAGCATTTT	CAWSVQGSSNQPQHF
once	-	TRBV30	TRBJ2-1	TGTGCCTGGAGTAAAGGGGTTTACAATGAGCAGTTCTTC	CAWSKGVYNEQFF
-	-	TRBV7-6	TRBJ2-1	TGTGCCAGCAGCGAAGGACGGCACAATGAGCAGTTCTTC	CASSEGRHNEQFF
-	TRBD1	TRBV18	TRBJ1-6	TGTGCCAGCTCACCACCGGGACAGAATAATTCACCCCTCCACTTT	CASSPPGQNNSPLHF
-	-	TRBV6-1	TRBJ2-7	TGTGCCAGCACCGATAGCGGAGTCGAGCAGTACTTC	CASTDSGVEQYF
-	-	TRBV7-9	TRBJ1-6	TGTGCCAGCAGCTCACTGGCTAATTCACCCCTCCACTTT	CASSSLANSPLHF
-	-	TRBV30	TRBJ2-7	TGTGCCTGGAGGGCTCGGCAGAGTTACGAGCAGTACTTC	CAWRARQSYEQYF
-	TRBD2	TRBV18	TRBJ2-5	TGTGCCAGCTCCCTCGGGACTACTAAGAGTACCCAGTACTTC	CASSLGTTKSTQYF
-	-	TRBV5-4	TRBJ1-6	TGTGCCAGCAGCTTGGGGCGGGGAGGGGGTTCACCCCTCCACTTT	CASSLGRGGGSPLHF
-	TRBD1	TRBV6-5	TRBJ1-1	TGTGCCAGCAGGCCGGTCAGGGGGTACACTGAAGCTTTCTTT	CASRPVRGYTEAFF
-	TRBD1	TRBV30	TRBJ2-7	TGTGCCTGGAGTTTTGGACAGGGGACTTACGAGCAGTACTTC	CAWSFGQGTYEQYF
-	TRBD1	TRBV30	TRBJ1-2	TGTGCCTGGAGGGACAGGGGGCGGTTAAGTGGCTACACCTTC	CAWRDRGRLSGYTF
once	TRBD1	TRBV30	TRBJ1-2	TGTGCCTGGAGAAGAAGGGGGCGTGGCTATGGCTACACCTTC	CAWRRRGRGYGYTF
once	TRBD1	TRBV7-2	TRBJ2-7	TGTGCCAGCAGCCGCCGGGACAGACCCTACGAGCAGTACTTC	CASSRRDRPYEQYF
-	-	TRBV5-1	TRBJ2-3	TGCGCCAGCAGCTTGGTTCCAGGGGGGAGCACAGATACGCAGTATTTT	CASSLVPGGSTDTQYF
-	-	TRBV11-2	TRBJ2-7	TGTGCCAGCAGCTTAGACTCAACCGAGCAGTACTTC	CASSLDSTEQYF
-	TRBD2	TRBV18	TRBJ2-3	TGTGCCAGCACTACCGGACTAGCGGGGGGCCTGGATACGCAGTATTTT	CASTTGLAGGLDTQYF
-	TRBD1	TRBV2	TRBJ2-6	TGTGCCAGCAGTGGTCGGGACAGCGAAGTCGCTGGGGCCAACGTCCTGACTTTC	CASSGRDSEVAGANVLTF
-	-	TRBV5-4	TRBJ2-2	TGTGCCAGCAGCTTGGAGGGTATAGCGAACACCGGGGAGCTGTTTTTT	CASSLEGIANTGELFF
-	-	TRBV19	TRBJ2-3	TGTGCCAGTACTAACACAGATACGCAGTATTTT	CASTNTDTQYF
-	TRBD2	TRBV2	TRBJ2-3	TGTGCCAGCAATGTAGCGGGGGGGCTAGATACGCAGTATTTT	CASNVAGGLDTQYF
-	-	TRBV5-4	TRBJ1-5	TGTGCCAGCAGCTTGGGCAAGGATCAGCCCCAGCATTTT	CASSLGKDQPQHF
-	-	TRBV6-1	TRBJ1-1	TGTGCCAGCAGTCACCGTGGAGCTGAAGCTTTCTTT	CASSHRGAEAFF
-	TRBD1	TRBV19	TRBJ2-7	TGTGCCAGTAGTACCATCGACAGGGGGGCCTACGAGCAGTACTTC	CASSTIDRGAYEQYF
-	-	TRBV30	TRBJ2-2	TGTGCCTGGAAGCGACGAGACACCGGGGAGCTGTTTTTT	CAWKRRDTGELFF
-	TRBD1	TRBV5-1	TRBJ1-6	TGCGCCAGCAGCTTGATACAGGGGAATTCACCCCTCCACTTT	CASSLIQGNSPLHF
-	-	TRBV10-3	TRBJ2-4	TGTGCCATCAGTGATCCCGAAGAGGCCATTCAGTACTTC	CAISDPEEAIQYF
-	-	TRBV7-7	TRBJ2-7	TGTGCTAGCAGCTTAGGTAAAGGGGTCTACGAGCAGTACTTC	CASSLGKGVYEQYF
-	-	TRBV18	TRBJ2-1	TGTGCCAGCTCACCGAAGGCTATACCATCCAATGAGCAGTTCTTC	CASSPKAIPSNEQFF
-	-	TRBV29-1	TRBJ1-3	TGCAGCGCCGAAAATCCACCGGGAAACACCATATATTTT	CSAENPPGNTIYF
-	TRBD1	TRBV7-2	TRBJ2-3	TGTGCCAGCAGCTACGGGACAGGGCAAGATACGCAGTATTTT	CASSYGTGQDTQYF
-	TRBD1	TRBV6-1	TRBJ1-3	TGTGCCAGCAGTGCACAGGGGGCCTTTGGAAACACCATATATTTT	CASSAQGAFGNTIYF
once	TRBD2	TRBV12-5	TRBJ2-7	TGTGCTAGTGCCCGGACTAGCGGGACCTACGAGCAGTACTTC	CASARTSGTYEQYF
once	-	TRBV7-9	TRBJ1-4	TGTGCCAGCAGCTTTTCTGATGCTAATGAAAAACTGTTTTTT	CASSFSDANEKLFF
-	TRBD1	TRBV5-1	TRBJ2-5	TGCGCCAGCAGCCTCCCCTGGACAGGGGTGCAGACCCAGTACTTC	CASSLPWTGVQTQYF
-	TRBD2	TRBV5-1	TRBJ2-2	TGCGCCAGCAGCTGGAGCGCTAGCGGGAGGACGGGCGGGGAGCTGTTTTTT	CASSWSASGRTGGELFF
-	TRBD1	TRBV6-5	TRBJ2-7	TGTGCCAGCGGTCAGGGGGTAACCTACGAGCAGTACTTC	CASGQGVTYEQYF
-	-	TRBV28	TRBJ2-4	TGTGCCAGCAGTTTCTCTTCACGGGGGGCACTAGCCAAAAACATTCAGTACTTC	CASSFSSRGALAKNIQYF
-	-	TRBV11-2	TRBJ2-6	TGTGCCAGCAGCTTAGGGGTCAGCTCTGGGGCCAACGTCCTGACTTTC	CASSLGVSSGANVLTF
-	TRBD2	TRBV11-2	TRBJ2-3	TGTGCCAGCAGCCCTCCCCTTGGACTAGAAGCAGATACGCAGTATTTT	CASSPPLGLEADTQYF
-	-	TRBV6-5	TRBJ2-2	TGTGCCAGTCTAGCGCCCAACACCGGGGAGCTGTTTTTT	CASLAPNTGELFF